The 21 T cell receptor beta chains given below trace back to one sample, sequenced in a study of beta chain features in type 1 diabetes. General study points: All four CD4+ subsets from Type 1 diabetes patients carried moderately but significantly shorter TCRB CDR3s.

As every portion of the isolated RNA was reverse transcribed, the sequencing read expressed TCRB transcripts. Assay: immunoSEQ multiplex PCR; the TCRdb copy retains only in-frame clones and omits some. The repertoire holds a few hundred thousand clones, with around 10% as singletons. These TCRs are of unknown antigen specificity. The sequencing input was central memory CD4+ T cells from blood. The receptors stem from a man between 25 and 39 years old with type 1 diabetes.

In nucleotides, the CDR3 is TGTGCCAGCAGCCAAGCAGGGGGAGGAAACAATGAGCAGTTCTTC. It encodes CASSQAGGGNNEQFF. The gene calls are TRBV5-4 and TRBJ2-1; D possibly corresponds to TRBD1 (7 bases). The CDR3 sequence is 15 residues long. Germline CDR1 reads SGHNT; CDR2 reads YYREEE (reference sequence). Trimming stripped 4 bases from V and 5 bases from J, with 16 bases between.

This clone was seen ten or more times. The chain employs TRBV28 and TRBJ1-4; D is ambiguous. The CDR3 loop spans 14 amino acids. Germline CDR1 reads MDHEN; CDR2 reads SYDVKM. Trimming took off 3 bases at V and 4 bases at J, with 9 bases between the two ends. CDR3 region: CASSLVSINEKLFF. The DNA for the CDR3 is TGTGCCAGCAGTTTGGTCAGCATTAATGAAAAACTGTTTTTT.

Only one count was recorded for this clone. The chain uses TRBV7-2 and TRBJ2-7; tentative D call: TRBD2 (5 bases). The V and J ends lost 6 bases and 4 bases respectively, with 16 bases between them. Germline assignment: CDR1 SGHTA and CDR2 FQGNSA. The CDR3 loop spans 14 amino acids. CDR3 in amino acids: CASSRLGPGYEQYF. The CDR3 DNA reads as TGTGCCAGCAGTCGCCTAGGGCCGGGGTACGAGCAGTACTTC. The full variable domain, in which reference TRBV7-2 and TRBJ2-7 provide the parts outside the CDR3, is GAGVSQSPSNKVTEKGKDVELRCDPISGHTALYWYRQSLGQGLEFLIYFQGNSAPDKSGLPSDRFSAERTGGSVSTLTIQRTQQEDSAVYLCASSRLGPGYEQYFGPGTRLTVT.

The chain carries TRBV6-5 and TRBJ2-1; TRBD1 matches 7 bases. V lost 0 bases, J lost 15 bases, and 5 bases stayed unmatched. The CDR3 extends over 12 amino acids. The germline V gene has CDR1 MNHEY and CDR2 SVGAGI. CDR3 DNA: TGTGCCAGCAGTTACTCGCGAGGGGGCCTGTTCTTC. Translated: CASSYSRGGLFF.

This clone was found many times. The V gene is TRBV25-1, the J gene TRBJ1-2; 7 bases are a match to TRBD1. J gave up 8 bases and V 7 bases, and 10 bases lay outside the gene matches. The CDR3 length is 13 residues. Germline V CDR1 and CDR2: MGHDK, SYGVNS. CDR3 region: CASTTDRATGYTF. In DNA form, the CDR3 reads TGTGCCAGCACAACCGACAGGGCGACGGGCTACACCTTC.

This clone was seen at least ten times. The J gene is TRBJ1-1, the V gene TRBV2, with D possibly matching TRBD1 (5 bases). This CDR3 contains 10 residues. Between the trimmed V and J ends, which lost 8 bases and 6 bases, there was a span of 7 bases. The germline gives CDR1 SNHLY, CDR2 FYNNEI. The CDR3 spells CASGGAEAFF. The CDR3 coding sequence is TGTGCCAGCGGGGGAGCTGAAGCTTTCTTT.

This rearrangement joins TRBV27 to TRBJ1-1; the D gene is possibly TRBD1 (5 bases). CDR3 length: 14 residues. V was cut by 3 bases and J by 3 bases, with 11 bases left in between. The germline V gene has CDR1 MNHEY and CDR2 SMNVEV (reference sequence). The CDR3 spells CASSFQGGDTEAFF. Here the CDR3 DNA reads TGTGCCAGCAGTTTCCAGGGTGGGGACACTGAAGCTTTCTTT.

This chain links TRBV7-3 with TRBJ2-2; D is ambiguous. V gave up 4 bases and J gave up 4 bases, with 7 bases separating them. The CDR3 loop spans 13 amino acids. Looked up from germline, CDR1 is SGHTA and CDR2 is FQGTGA. CDR3 bases: TGTGCCAGCAGCTCTTTGGTCACCGGGGAGCTGTTTTTT. This encodes CASSSLVTGELFF.

This clone was seen a handful of times. The same CDR3 arises from other DNA sequences in this sample as well. This chain links TRBV7-3 with TRBJ2-1; D might be TRBD2 (6 bases). V gave up 4 bases and J gave up 2 bases, with 9 bases separating them. Germline lookup yields CDR1 SGHTA and CDR2 FQGTGA. The CDR3 loop spans 14 amino acids. For the CDR3, the DNA is TGTGCCAGCAGCTCGACGGGGGCCTACAATGAGCAGTTCTTC. Its protein is CASSSTGAYNEQFF.

The V and J genes are TRBV28 and TRBJ1-2; D not resolved. Trimming took off 0 bases at V and 8 bases at J, with 7 bases between the two ends. This CDR3 has 12 residues. In germline, CDR1 is MDHEN, CDR2 SYDVKM. CDR3 nucleotides: TGTGCCAGCAGTTTATGGGGGAGGGGCTACACCTTC. It yields the protein CASSLWGRGYTF.

This chain uses TRBV6-5 with TRBJ2-2, with D tentatively TRBD2 (5 bases). Germline lookup yields CDR1 MNHEY and CDR2 SVGAGI. The CDR3 sequence is 14 residues long. Trimming cost V 8 bases and J 4 bases, with 14 bases left between them. CDR3 coding DNA: TGTGCCAGCCAAGATGAGGGCCCCACCGGGGAGCTGTTTTTT. Protein sequence: CASQDEGPTGELFF.

The gene calls are TRBV7-2 and TRBJ1-2, with TRBD1 identical over 8 bases. From germline, CDR1 is SGHTA and CDR2 FQGNSA. The CDR3 has 13 amino acids. V shed 6 bases and J 4 bases; nucleotides not matched to a gene: 4. In DNA form, the CDR3 reads TGTGCCAGCAGGCCTACAGGGGGCTATGGCTACACCTTC. Translated, it gives CASRPTGGYGYTF.

This clone was found a few times. The V call is TRBV7-9, the J call TRBJ2-5; D tentatively reads TRBD1 or TRBD2 (5 bases each). Germline-derived CDR1 and CDR2 are SEHNR and FQNEAQ (reference sequence). This CDR3 region has 12 residues. Trimming took 5 bases from V and 4 from J, leaving 8 bases between them. In DNA form, the CDR3 reads TGTGCCAGCAGCCCAGGGAGAGAGACCCAGTACTTC. Encoded protein: CASSPGRETQYF.

In its sample, this clone was seen a few times. CDR3 region: CASSYSKGDSPYEQYF. The CDR3 nucleotides are TGTGCCAGCAGTTACTCGAAGGGGGACAGCCCCTACGAGCAGTACTTC. This chain connects TRBV6-5 to TRBJ2-7, with 7 bases that match TRBD1. The ends lost 0 bases at V and 2 bases at J; junction bases unmatched: 7. This CDR3 contains 16 residues. Germline values: CDR1 MNHEY, CDR2 SVGAGI.

This chain uses TRBV4-1 with TRBJ1-4; D is uncertain. The V end lost 0 bases, the J end lost 3 bases, and 5 bases lay between the germline ends. The CDR3 spans 14 residues. Looked up from germline, CDR1 is MGHRA and CDR2 is YSYEKL. The CDR3 coding sequence is TGCGCCAGCAGCCAAGATTCGGCTAATGAAAAACTGTTTTTT. It specifies CASSQDSANEKLFF.

In its sample, this clone was seen a few times. V is TRBV6-6 and J is TRBJ2-1; D may match TRBD1 or TRBD2 (5 bases each). Germline V gene data show CDR1 as MNHNY and CDR2 as SVGAGI (reference sequence). V lost 2 bases, J lost 4 bases, and 9 bases lay in between. CDR3 size: 14 residues. The CDR3: CASSYRDPYNEQFF. Here the CDR3 DNA reads TGTGCCAGCAGTTACAGGGACCCTTACAATGAGCAGTTCTTC.

In its sample, this clone was seen a few times. The CDR3 protein is CASSQETAGELFF. Here the CDR3 DNA reads TGCGCCAGCAGCCAAGAGACAGCCGGGGAGCTGTTTTTT. The V call is TRBV4-3, the J call TRBJ2-2, with a tentative D call TRBD1 (5 bases). Trimming took 0 bases from V and 6 from J, leaving 5 bases between them. Germline loops: CDR1 LGHNA, CDR2 YSLEER. The CDR3 spans 13 residues.

This clone has at least ten counts. The genes are TRBV30 and TRBJ2-4, with a possible D match to TRBD1 (6 bases). Germline CDR1 is GTSNPN and CDR2 is SVGIG (reference sequence). The CDR3 is made up of 15 amino acids. V dropped 5 bases and J dropped 4 bases, with 18 bases sitting between them. The CDR3 nucleotides are TGTGCCTGGGAGGGACACTTCGGTAGTAAAAACATTCAGTACTTC. It codes for CAWEGHFGSKNIQYF.

This clone was detected a few times. The CDR3 here is CASSYTGVSYNEQFF. CDR3 DNA: TGTGCCAGCAGTTATACAGGGGTCTCCTACAATGAGCAGTTCTTC. The rearrangement uses TRBV9 and TRBJ2-1; 7 nucleotides match TRBD1. This CDR3 has 15 residues. The germline gives CDR1 SGDLS, CDR2 YYNGEE. V shed 5 bases, J shed 0 bases, and the junction held 5 bases outside the gene matches.

This clone turned up a few times. The V and J genes are TRBV6-1 and TRBJ1-5; D gene ambiguous. Between the trimmed V and J ends, which lost 2 bases and 1 base, there was a span of 6 bases. Germline V lookup: CDR1 MNHNS, CDR2 SASEGT. This CDR3 region has 14 residues. The CDR3 sequence is CASSEQLSNQPQHF. CDR3 DNA sequence: TGTGCCAGCAGTGAACAGCTGAGCAATCAGCCCCAGCATTTT.

This clone showed up just a few times. The rearrangement uses TRBV6-6 and TRBJ2-1; no clear D gene. CDR3 length equals 13 residues. The germline gives CDR1 MNHNY, CDR2 SVGAGI (reference sequence). Trimming removed 5 bases from V and 6 bases from J, with 11 bases in between. The CDR3 nucleotides are TGTGCCAGCAGTGACCAGGAATCCAATGAGCAGTTCTTC. Translated, it gives CASSDQESNEQFF.